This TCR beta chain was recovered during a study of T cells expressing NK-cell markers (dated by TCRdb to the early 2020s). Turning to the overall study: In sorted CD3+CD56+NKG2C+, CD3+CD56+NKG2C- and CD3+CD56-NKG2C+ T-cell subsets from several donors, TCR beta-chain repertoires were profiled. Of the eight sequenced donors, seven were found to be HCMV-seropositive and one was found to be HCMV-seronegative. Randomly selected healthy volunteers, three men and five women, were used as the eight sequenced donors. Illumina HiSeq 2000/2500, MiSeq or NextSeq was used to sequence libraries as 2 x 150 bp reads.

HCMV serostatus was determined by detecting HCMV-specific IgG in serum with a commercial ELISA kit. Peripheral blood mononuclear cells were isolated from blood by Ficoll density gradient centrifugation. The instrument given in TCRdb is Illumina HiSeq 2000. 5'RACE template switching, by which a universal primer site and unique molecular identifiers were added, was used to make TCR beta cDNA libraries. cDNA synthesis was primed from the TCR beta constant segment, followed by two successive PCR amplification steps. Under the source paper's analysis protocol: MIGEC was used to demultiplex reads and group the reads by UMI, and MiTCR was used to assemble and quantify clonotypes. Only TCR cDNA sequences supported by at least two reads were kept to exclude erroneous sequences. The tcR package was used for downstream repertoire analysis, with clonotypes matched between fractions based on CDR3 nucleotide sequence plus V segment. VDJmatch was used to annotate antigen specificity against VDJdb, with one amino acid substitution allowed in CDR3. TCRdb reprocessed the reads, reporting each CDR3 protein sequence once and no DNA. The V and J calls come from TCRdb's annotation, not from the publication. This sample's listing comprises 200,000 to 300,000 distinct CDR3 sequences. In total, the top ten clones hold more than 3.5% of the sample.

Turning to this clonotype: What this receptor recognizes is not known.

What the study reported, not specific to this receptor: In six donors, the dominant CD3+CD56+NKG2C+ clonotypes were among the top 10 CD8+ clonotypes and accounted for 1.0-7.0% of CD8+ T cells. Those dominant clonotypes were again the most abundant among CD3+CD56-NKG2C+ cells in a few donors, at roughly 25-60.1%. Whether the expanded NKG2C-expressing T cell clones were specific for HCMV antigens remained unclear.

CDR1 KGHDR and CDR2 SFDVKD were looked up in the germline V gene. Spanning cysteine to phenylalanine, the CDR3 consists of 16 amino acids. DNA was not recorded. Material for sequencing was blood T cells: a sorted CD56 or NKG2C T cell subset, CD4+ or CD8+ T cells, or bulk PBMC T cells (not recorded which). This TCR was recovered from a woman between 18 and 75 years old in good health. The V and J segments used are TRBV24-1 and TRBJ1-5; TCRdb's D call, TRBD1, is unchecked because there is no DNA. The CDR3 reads CATSDSGRVFGQPQHF.